The 28 T cell receptor beta chains below all came from one sample that was sequenced in a study of cytomegalovirus exposure and HLA in healthy donors. The PCR used 60 Vbeta and 13 Jbeta primers. Profiling relied on immunoSEQ multiplex PCR, and the TCRdb table lists in-frame clones only, not all of them. This table holds approximately 150,000 clones, almost 85% found once. Sequencing was done on a sample of PBMCs. The receptors originated from a man younger than 35 in good health and CMV-seropositive.

The V gene is TRBV10-3, the J gene TRBJ1-6; D is perhaps TRBD1 (6 bases). V was pared by 2 bases and J by 7 bases, with 15 bases between. The CDR3 is 16 residues long. Germline assignment: CDR1 ENHRY and CDR2 SYGVKD. The CDR3 bases are TGTGCCATCAGTGAGGGACAGCCCGGGGGGAATTCACCCCTCCACTTT. Its protein product is CAISEGQPGGNSPLHF.

The J gene is TRBJ2-1, the V gene TRBV4-1; 7 nucleotides line up with TRBD2. V dropped 4 bases and J dropped 0; count of bases not matched to a gene: 6. Germline CDR1 and CDR2: MGHRA and YSYEKL. CDR3 length equals 16 residues. Written as DNA, the CDR3 is TGCGCCAGCAGCCCCACTTGGGGGGGCTCCTACAATGAGCAGTTCTTC. This codes for CASSPTWGGSYNEQFF.

The rearrangement uses TRBV28 and TRBJ2-7; 10 bases line up with TRBD1. Germline V lookup: CDR1 MDHEN, CDR2 SYDVKM. The V segment lost 6 bases and the J segment 6 bases; nucleotides outside the gene matches: 5. CDR3 size: 13 residues. CDR3 sequence reads: CASRGQGISEQYF. The CDR3 DNA follows: TGTGCCAGCAGGGGACAGGGGATCTCCGAGCAGTACTTC.

This rearrangement joins TRBV7-9 to TRBJ2-6, with D possibly matching TRBD1 (5 bases). Germline V gene sequence: CDR1 SEHNR, CDR2 FQNEAQ (reference sequence). Trimming pared 6 bases from V and 0 bases from J, leaving 12 bases between. The CDR3 has 16 amino acids. The CDR3 spells CASSPIGVSGANVLTF. CDR3 DNA sequence: TGTGCCAGCAGTCCGATAGGGGTCTCTGGGGCCAACGTCCTGACTTTC.

This clone was observed once. The genes are TRBV29-1 and TRBJ2-3; D possibly corresponds to TRBD2 (5 bases). Germline CDR1 SQVTM, CDR2 ANQGSEA. V lost 8 bases to trimming and J lost 0 bases, with 12 bases between them. This CDR3 is built from 13 residues. CDR3 in amino acids: CSLGLLSTDTQYF. CDR3 bases: TGCAGCCTCGGACTCCTTAGCACAGATACGCAGTATTTT.

The genes are TRBV29-1 and TRBJ1-2; D is possibly TRBD1 (5 bases). The CDR3 runs 15 residues. The germline V and J ends were trimmed by 0 bases and 0 bases, with 11 bases remaining between them. Germline V gene data show CDR1 as SQVTM and CDR2 as ANQGSEA. This CDR3 reads CSVEDPQVANYGYTF. The CDR3, as DNA: TGCAGCGTTGAAGATCCACAGGTAGCTAACTATGGCTACACCTTC.

This chain uses TRBV7-9 with TRBJ2-1; D possibly corresponds to TRBD2 (5 bases). Trimming took 0 bases from V and 3 from J, leaving 18 bases between them. The CDR3 has 18 residues. Germline values: CDR1 SEHNR, CDR2 FQNEAQ (reference sequence). CDR3 bases: TGTGCCAGCAGCTTAGCTTCGTTGAGCGGATGGGACTACAATGAGCAGTTCTTC. Protein product: CASSLASLSGWDYNEQFF.

The gene calls are TRBV5-1 and TRBJ2-3; no clear D. Trimming took 2 bases from V and 0 from J, leaving 7 bases between them. Germline CDR1 and CDR2: SGHRS and YFSETQ. CDR3 length equals 14 residues. The CDR3 DNA sequence: TGCGCCAGCAGCTTCCGTACTAGCACAGATACGCAGTATTTT. Translated, it gives CASSFRTSTDTQYF.

V is TRBV28 and J is TRBJ2-1; a possible D gene is TRBD2 (8 bases). This CDR3 has 15 amino acids. The germline V and J ends were trimmed by 5 bases and 5 bases, with 16 bases remaining between them. Per the germline V gene, CDR1 is MDHEN and CDR2 is SYDVKM. CDR3 in DNA: TGTGCCAGCAGTCAGGGGGGACTAGATCACAATGAGCAGTTCTTC. Amino acids: CASSQGGLDHNEQFF. Complete variable domain (other parts from reference TRBV28 and TRBJ2-1): DVKVTQSSRYLVKRTGEKVFLECVQDMDHENMFWYRQDPGLGLRLIYFSYDVKMKEKGDIPEGYSVSREKKERFSLILESASTNQTSMYLCASSQGGLDHNEQFFGPGTRLTVL.

The chain is built from TRBV5-6 and TRBJ1-4; the D gene is possibly TRBD1 (5 bases). The germline V gene encodes CDR1 SGHDT and CDR2 YYEEEE. V was shortened by 0 bases and J by 7 bases, with 10 bases between the two germline ends. The CDR3 is made up of 14 amino acids. CDR3 amino acids: CASSLGSGFEKLFF. CDR3 bases: TGTGCCAGCAGCTTGGGCTCAGGGTTTGAAAAACTGTTTTTT.

The V gene is TRBV29-1, the J gene TRBJ1-2; 9 nucleotides line up with TRBD1. With 0 bases clipped from V and 6 bases from J, the junction kept 8 bases outside the gene matches. CDR3 length: 15 amino acids. CDR1 and CDR2 (germline): SQVTM, ANQGSEA. The CDR3 region is CSVEDSPGTGNGYTF. In DNA, the CDR3 is TGCAGCGTTGAAGATTCTCCCGGGACAGGGAATGGCTACACCTTC.

This clone came up a few times. The chain has TRBV30 and TRBJ2-2, with a possible D match to TRBD1 (5 bases). CDR3 size: 11 residues. The V end lost 7 bases, the J end lost 6 bases, and 9 bases lay between the germline ends. Germline CDR1 and CDR2: GTSNPN and SVGIG (reference sequence). CDR3 coding DNA: TGTGCCTCGACAGTTCCCGGGGAGCTGTTTTTT. It yields the protein CASTVPGELFF.

This clone has just one count. The chain recombines TRBV19 with TRBJ1-2, with a tentative D call TRBD1 (5 bases). Per the germline V gene, CDR1 is LNHDA and CDR2 is SQIVND (reference sequence). The CDR3 loop spans 13 amino acids. V lost 3 bases and J 2 bases, leaving 7 bases between the germline ends. In DNA form, the CDR3 reads TGTGCCAGTAGTATCGACAGAAACTATGGCTACACCTTC. It translates to CASSIDRNYGYTF. The whole variable domain, remainder taken from reference TRBV19 and TRBJ1-2, is DGGITQSPKYLFRKEGQNVTLSCEQNLNHDAMYWYRQDPGQGLRLIYYSQIVNDFQKGDIAEGYSVSREKKESFPLTVTSAQKNPTAFYLCASSIDRNYGYTFGSGTRLTVV.

This clone was recorded a few times. This chain joins TRBV6-1 and TRBJ2-7, with TRBD1 matching 8 bases. The CDR3 sequence is 13 residues long. Looked up from germline, CDR1 is MNHNS and CDR2 is SASEGT. Losses at the gene ends were 8 bases for V and 2 bases for J; bases not matched to a gene: 5. CDR3: CASLKQGAYEQYF. CDR3 coding DNA: TGTGCCAGCTTGAAACAGGGGGCCTACGAGCAGTACTTC.

The gene calls are TRBV27 and TRBJ2-1; 7 nucleotides match TRBD1. The V gene end was trimmed by 6 bases and the J gene end by 7 bases; junction bases not matched to a gene: 0. CDR1 MNHEY and CDR2 SMNVEV come from the germline V gene (reference sequence). This CDR3 region has 11 residues. The DNA for the CDR3 is TGTGCCAGCAGACAGGGGAATGAGCAGTTCTTC. The encoded protein is CASRQGNEQFF.

The V and J genes are TRBV28 and TRBJ1-1; D is unclear. V was cut by 2 bases and J by 6 bases, with 7 bases left in between. This CDR3 region has 12 residues. CDR1 is MDHEN and CDR2 is SYDVKM in the germline V gene. The CDR3 loop reads CASSLTSAEAFF. CDR3 bases: TGTGCCAGCAGTTTAACGAGTGCTGAAGCTTTCTTT.

CDR3 in amino acids: CASSYQFIGGYTF. For the CDR3, the DNA is TGTGCCAGCAGTTACCAGTTTATCGGGGGCTACACCTTC. This rearrangement joins TRBV6-5 to TRBJ1-2; D remains unclear. CDR3 length equals 13 residues. V lost 2 bases to trimming and J lost 8 bases, with 12 bases between them. Germline CDR1 MNHEY, CDR2 SVGAGI.

This clone was counted a few times. J is TRBJ2-5 and V is TRBV9, with D unresolved. The CDR3 extends over 13 amino acids. V shed 0 bases and J shed 7 bases, with 10 bases lying between them. The V gene's germline CDR1 is SGDLS and CDR2 YYNGEE. The CDR3 sequence is CASSVGGSGTQYF. In DNA, the CDR3 is TGTGCCAGCAGCGTAGGAGGTTCTGGGACCCAGTACTTC.

A single count supports this clone. The V gene is TRBV13, the J gene TRBJ2-2, with TRBD2 identical over 7 bases. The CDR3 is made up of 18 amino acids. The germline V gene encodes CDR1 PRHDT and CDR2 FYEKMQ (reference sequence). J was trimmed by 2 bases and V by 3 bases; bases with no gene match: 12. CDR3 sequence reads: CASSFLTPSSGNTGELFF. CDR3 coding DNA: TGTGCCAGCAGCTTTCTCACCCCCTCTAGCGGTAACACCGGGGAGCTGTTTTTT.

V gene TRBV5-1 combines with J gene TRBJ2-3; 8 bases map to TRBD1. V lost 4 bases to trimming and J lost 1 base; unmatched junction nucleotides: 8. This CDR3 region has 16 residues. Germline loops: CDR1 SGHRS, CDR2 YFSETQ. CDR3 DNA: TGCGCCAGCAGCCTGGTGGACAGGGCCCGCACAGATACGCAGTATTTT. Protein: CASSLVDRARTDTQYF.

This clone has a handful of counts. J is TRBJ2-4 and V is TRBV10-3; tentative D call: TRBD1 (6 bases). The germline CDR1 and CDR2 sequences are ENHRY and SYGVKD. The CDR3 is made up of 13 amino acids. V was shortened by 2 bases and J by 8 bases, with 10 bases between the two germline ends. CDR3 amino acids: CAISEKGHYIQYF. The CDR3 nucleotides read TGTGCCATCAGTGAGAAGGGACATTACATTCAGTACTTC.

V gene TRBV5-8 combines with J gene TRBJ1-5; perhaps TRBD1 as D (6 bases). Germline V gives CDR1 SGHTS, CDR2 YDEGEE. Trimming removed 4 bases at V and 0 bases at J, with 11 bases between. This CDR3 is 15 amino acids long. CDR3 in DNA: TGTGCCAGCAGCACCGACAGGTATAGCAATCAGCCCCAGCATTTT. The encoded protein is CASSTDRYSNQPQHF.

This clone was seen a few times. This chain joins TRBV27 and TRBJ2-6; TRBD2 is a possible D gene (5 bases). CDR3 size: 15 residues. Between the trimmed V and J ends, which lost 9 bases and 1 base, there was a span of 13 bases. CDR1 is MNHEY and CDR2 is SMNVEV in the germline V gene (reference sequence). The CDR3 is CASGEGVSGANVLTF. The CDR3 DNA follows: TGTGCCAGTGGAGAGGGAGTATCTGGGGCCAACGTCCTGACTTTC.

This clone was found a few times. This chain links TRBV19 with TRBJ2-7, with D tentatively TRBD1 (5 bases). The ends were cut back, 0 bases at V and 2 bases at J, with 5 bases in the middle. This CDR3 comprises 13 residues. Germline V gene sequence: CDR1 LNHDA, CDR2 SQIVND (reference sequence). This CDR3 is CASSIEGAYEQYF. The CDR3 DNA reads TGTGCCAGTAGTATAGAAGGGGCCTACGAGCAGTACTTC.

This chain joins TRBV11-2 and TRBJ1-4, with 9 bases that match TRBD1. The V gene end was trimmed by 5 bases and the J gene end by 7 bases; junction bases not matched to a gene: 11. This CDR3 has 16 amino acids. Germline CDR1 is SGHAT and CDR2 is FQNNGV. The CDR3 reads CASSLAPGQGGEKLFF. The CDR3 DNA is TGTGCCAGCAGCCTCGCGCCGGGACAGGGTGGTGAAAAACTGTTTTTT.

This chain joins TRBV5-6 and TRBJ1-6; 9 bases map to TRBD1. The trim removed 2 bases at V and 10 bases at J, leaving 7 bases unmatched. This CDR3 spans 15 amino acids. CDR1 and CDR2 (germline): SGHDT, YYEEEE. DNA for the CDR3: TGTGCCAGCAGCTTACCGGGACAGGGTCGATCACCCCTCCACTTT. This codes for CASSLPGQGRSPLHF.

The gene calls are TRBV5-1 and TRBJ1-1; D is uncertain. Germline CDR1 reads SGHRS; CDR2 reads YFSETQ. This CDR3 has 14 amino acids. V lost 0 bases and J 0 bases, leaving 6 bases between the germline ends. The CDR3 sequence is CASSLAVLNTEAFF. CDR3 in DNA: TGCGCCAGCAGCTTGGCGGTCCTGAACACTGAAGCTTTCTTT.

Concerning this clone: The junction departs from germline at one end; a sequencing error may be responsible. The rearrangement joins TRBV27 to TRBJ2-1; 14 nucleotides agree with TRBD2. Germline CDR1 and CDR2: MNHEY and SMNVEV (reference sequence). This CDR3 has 16 amino acids. In DNA, the CDR3 is TGTGCCAGCAGTCCGTCGACTAGCGGGAGGGTCAATGAGCGGTTCTTC. Translated: CASSPSTSGRVNERFF.